A few counts support the clone carrying this T cell receptor (beta chain). Its specificity is not known. This sample is drawn from a study of CD8 T cells in ankylosing spondylitis. Findings and caveats of the study: Blood of patients with ankylosing spondylitis appeared to be characterized by a TCR beta motif of eight highly homologous variants.

Looked up from germline, CDR1 is SGHKS and CDR2 is YYEKEE (reference sequence). The CDR3 totals 15 residues. Trimming removed 3 bases at V and 5 bases at J, with 16 bases between. Scientists made TCR beta libraries using quantitative 5'-RACE with molecular barcodes. TCRdb redid the calling of the 5' RACE reads with MiXCR, one entry per CDR3 protein. This sample has about 450,000 distinct CDR3 sequences, with around 26% found just once. The sequenced material came from blood, either unsorted or a sorted T cell fraction (not recorded which). The receptor was isolated from a male donor with ankylosing spondylitis. The rearrangement joins TRBV5-5 to TRBJ2-3, with D unresolved. The CDR3 DNA reads as TGTGCCAGCAGCTCGTGGTCCCACCCCGGAGATACGCAGTATTTT. It specifies CASSSWSHPGDTQYF.